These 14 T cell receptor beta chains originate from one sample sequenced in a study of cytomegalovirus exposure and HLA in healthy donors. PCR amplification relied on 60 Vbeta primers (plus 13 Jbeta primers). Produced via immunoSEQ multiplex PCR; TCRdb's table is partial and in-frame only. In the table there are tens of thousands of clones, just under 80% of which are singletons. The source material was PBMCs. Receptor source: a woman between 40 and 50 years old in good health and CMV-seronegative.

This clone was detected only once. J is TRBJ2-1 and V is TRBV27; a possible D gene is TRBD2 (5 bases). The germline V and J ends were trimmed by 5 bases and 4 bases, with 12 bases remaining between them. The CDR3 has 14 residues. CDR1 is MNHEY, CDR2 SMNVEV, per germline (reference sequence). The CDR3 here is CASSRDYIYNEQFF. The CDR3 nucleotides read TGTGCCAGCAGTCGCGACTATATATACAATGAGCAGTTCTTC.

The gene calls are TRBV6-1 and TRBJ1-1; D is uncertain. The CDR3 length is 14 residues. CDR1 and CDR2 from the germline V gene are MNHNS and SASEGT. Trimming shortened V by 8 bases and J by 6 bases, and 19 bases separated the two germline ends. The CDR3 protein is CASGEEGSAAEAFF. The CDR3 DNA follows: TGTGCCAGCGGGGAGGAGGGTTCGGCGGCTGAAGCTTTCTTT.

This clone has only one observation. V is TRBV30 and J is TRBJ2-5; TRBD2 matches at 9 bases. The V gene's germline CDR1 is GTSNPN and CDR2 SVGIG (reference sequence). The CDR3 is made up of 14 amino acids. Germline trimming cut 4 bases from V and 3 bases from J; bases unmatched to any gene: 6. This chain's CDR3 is CAWTPLAGEETQYF. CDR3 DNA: TGTGCCTGGACTCCGTTAGCGGGAGAAGAGACCCAGTACTTC.

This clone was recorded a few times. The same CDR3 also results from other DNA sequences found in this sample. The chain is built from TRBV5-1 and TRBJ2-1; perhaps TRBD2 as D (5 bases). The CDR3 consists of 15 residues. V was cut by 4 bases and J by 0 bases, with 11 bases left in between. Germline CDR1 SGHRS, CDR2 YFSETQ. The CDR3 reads CASSKSGNSYNEQFF. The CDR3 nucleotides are TGCGCCAGCAGCAAAAGCGGCAACTCCTACAATGAGCAGTTCTTC.

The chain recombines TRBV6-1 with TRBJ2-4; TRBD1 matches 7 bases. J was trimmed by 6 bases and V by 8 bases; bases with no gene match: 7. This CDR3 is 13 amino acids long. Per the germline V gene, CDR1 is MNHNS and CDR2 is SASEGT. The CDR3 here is CASVNRGGNIQYF. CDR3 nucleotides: TGTGCCAGCGTGAACAGGGGCGGAAACATTCAGTACTTC.

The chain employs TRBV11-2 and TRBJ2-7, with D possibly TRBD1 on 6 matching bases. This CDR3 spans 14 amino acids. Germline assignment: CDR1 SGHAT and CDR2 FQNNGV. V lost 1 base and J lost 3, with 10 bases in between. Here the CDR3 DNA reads TGTGCCAGCAGCTTAGGGGGGCAGGGCTACGAGCAGTACTTC. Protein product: CASSLGGQGYEQYF.

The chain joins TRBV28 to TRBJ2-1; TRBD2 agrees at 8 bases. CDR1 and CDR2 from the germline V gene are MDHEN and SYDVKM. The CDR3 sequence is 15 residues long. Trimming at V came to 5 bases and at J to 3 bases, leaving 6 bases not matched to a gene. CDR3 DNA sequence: TGTGCCAGCAGTGGAGCGGGAGCTGGCTACAATGAGCAGTTCTTC. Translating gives CASSGAGAGYNEQFF.

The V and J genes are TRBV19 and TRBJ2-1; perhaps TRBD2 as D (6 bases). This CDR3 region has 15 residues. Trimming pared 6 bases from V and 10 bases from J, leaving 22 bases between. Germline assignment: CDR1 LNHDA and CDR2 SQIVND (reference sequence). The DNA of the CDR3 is TGTGCCAGTAGCCTCCCCGTGGGCCCGGGGGACGAGCAGTTCTTC. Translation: CASSLPVGPGDEQFF.

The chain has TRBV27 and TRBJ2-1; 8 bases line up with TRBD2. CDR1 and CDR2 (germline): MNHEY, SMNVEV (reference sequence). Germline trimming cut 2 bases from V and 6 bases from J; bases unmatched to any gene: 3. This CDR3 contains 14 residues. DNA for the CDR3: TGTGCCAGCAGTTTAGCGGGGGGCCTCAATGAGCAGTTCTTC. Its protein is CASSLAGGLNEQFF.

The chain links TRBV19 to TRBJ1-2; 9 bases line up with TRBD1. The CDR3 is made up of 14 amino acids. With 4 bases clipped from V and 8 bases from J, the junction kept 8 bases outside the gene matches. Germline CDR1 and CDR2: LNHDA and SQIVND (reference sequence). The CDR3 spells CASSTWDRVRGYTF. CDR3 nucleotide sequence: TGTGCCAGTAGTACCTGGGACAGGGTGAGGGGCTACACCTTC.

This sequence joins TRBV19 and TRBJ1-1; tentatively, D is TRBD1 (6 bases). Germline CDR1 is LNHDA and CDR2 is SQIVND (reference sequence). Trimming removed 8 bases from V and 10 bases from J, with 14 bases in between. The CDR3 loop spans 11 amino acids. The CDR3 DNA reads TGTGCCAGTGTCGGACAGAGCAGAGCTTTCTTT. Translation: CASVGQSRAFF.

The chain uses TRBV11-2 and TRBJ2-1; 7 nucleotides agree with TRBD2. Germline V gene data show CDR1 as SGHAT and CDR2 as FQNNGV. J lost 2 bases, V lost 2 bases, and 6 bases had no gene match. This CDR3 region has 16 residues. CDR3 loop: CASSLRREQTYNEQFF. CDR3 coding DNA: TGTGCCAGCAGCTTACGGCGGGAGCAGACCTACAATGAGCAGTTCTTC.

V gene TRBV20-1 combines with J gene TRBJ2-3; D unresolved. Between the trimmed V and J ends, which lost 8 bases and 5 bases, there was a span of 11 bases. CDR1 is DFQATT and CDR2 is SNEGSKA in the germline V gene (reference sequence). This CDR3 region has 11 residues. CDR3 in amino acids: CSTAPGDTQYF. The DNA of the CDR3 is TGCAGTACTGCCCCAGGAGATACGCAGTATTTT.

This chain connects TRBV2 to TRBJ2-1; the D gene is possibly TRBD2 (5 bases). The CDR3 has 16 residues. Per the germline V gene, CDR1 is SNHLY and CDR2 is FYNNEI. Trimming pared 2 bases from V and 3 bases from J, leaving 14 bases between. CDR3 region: CASSEKPSPLYNEQFF. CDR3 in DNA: TGTGCCAGCAGTGAAAAGCCTAGCCCTCTCTACAATGAGCAGTTCTTC.